This record looks at one TCR beta chain sequence and its context. Its target is not known. This CDR3 contains 11 residues. CDR1 and CDR2 from the germline V gene are MNHEY and SMNVEV (reference sequence). With 8 bases removed from V and 5 bases from J, the gap between germline ends came to 9 bases. The data derive from a study of T cell responses to AZD1222 COVID-19 vaccine. Study as a whole: Pooling of second doses given at about 4 or about 12 weeks was done.

Study-wide points: Clonal diversity may have been underestimated in mostly white British donors. At study baseline, merely five or six AZD1222 recipients were seropositive. Targeting of unmutated variant regions was reportedly seen in nearly half of spike-specific TCRs.

Using immunoSEQ multiplex PCR, the repertoire was profiled, and TCRdb retains in-frame clones only, with some absent. The sample comprises around 120,000 clones, about nine tenths of which are singletons, and roughly 1.2% rests with the top ten. The specimen was peripheral blood, collected on day 0 of AZD1222 vaccination. This chain uses TRBV27 with TRBJ2-5; no clear D. This clonotype was sampled from an adult in good health. CDR3 loop: CASLLGETQYF. The CDR3, as DNA: TGTGCCAGCCTCTTAGGGGAGACCCAGTACTTC.